A selection of T cell receptor beta chains follows, all from one sample in a study of radiotherapy plus CTLA-4 blockade in lung cancer. The protocol was immunoSEQ multiplex PCR, while the TCRdb copy is restricted to in-frame clones and leaves out a portion. The sample lists approximately 82,000 clones, around 81% occurring once. This material consisted of peripheral blood, taken from a patient treated with radiotherapy plus ipilimumab. These receptors were collected from a human donor with non-small cell lung cancer that progressed on radiotherapy plus ipilimumab. CDR3s include the opening cysteine and the closing phenylalanine or tryptophan. D genes are given only for firm matches. Clone size appears in some rows only: once, few, many, or a class for an expanded clone.

CDR3 DNA: TGTGCCAGCAGCCCCGGATACGAGCAGTACTTC
CDR3 protein: CASSPGYEQYF
V gene: TRBV7-9
clone size: medium-sized
CDR3 length: 11
D gene: -
J gene: TRBJ2-7

CDR3 DNA: TGTGCCAGTAGTACCACGAATAGCGGGAGGGCCTCCGGTGAGCAGTACTTC
CDR3 protein: CASSTTNSGRASGEQYF
V gene: TRBV19
clone size: -
CDR3 length: 17
D gene: TRBD2
J gene: TRBJ2-7

CDR3 DNA: TGTGCCAGCTACCATGTCGACAGGTCCTACGAGCAGTACTTC
CDR3 protein: CASYHVDRSYEQYF
V gene: TRBV18
clone size: -
CDR3 length: 14
D gene: -
J gene: TRBJ2-7

CDR3 DNA: TGTGCCAGCAGCTTTTTTAGTCGACGTATTACCCGGACAGGGAACACTGAAGCTTTCTTT
CDR3 protein: CASSFFSRRITRTGNTEAFF
V gene: TRBV11-3
clone size: -
CDR3 length: 20
D gene: TRBD1
J gene: TRBJ1-1

CDR3 DNA: TGTGCCAGCAGTTTATCCGACAGCCTCAATCAGCCCCAGCATTTT
CDR3 protein: CASSLSDSLNQPQHF
V gene: TRBV27
clone size: -
CDR3 length: 15
D gene: -
J gene: TRBJ1-5

CDR3 DNA: TGTGCCATCAGTGATGGATGGACGGGTAAAAACACTGAAGCTTTCTTT
CDR3 protein: CAISDGWTGKNTEAFF
V gene: TRBV10-3
clone size: -
CDR3 length: 16
D gene: -
J gene: TRBJ1-1

CDR3 DNA: TGTGCCAGCAGCGCGGGGGAGAGTTGGCAGCCCCAGCATTTT
CDR3 protein: CASSAGESWQPQHF
V gene: TRBV5-8
clone size: -
CDR3 length: 14
D gene: -
J gene: TRBJ1-5

CDR3 DNA: TGTGCCAGCAGATTGACAGGGGCCTACGAGCAGTACTTC
CDR3 protein: CASRLTGAYEQYF
V gene: TRBV6-5
clone size: -
CDR3 length: 13
D gene: TRBD1
J gene: TRBJ2-7

CDR3 DNA: TGTGCCAGCAGCTTGGGGGCAATCTATGGCTACACCTTC
CDR3 protein: CASSLGAIYGYTF
V gene: TRBV11-2
clone size: once
CDR3 length: 13
D gene: -
J gene: TRBJ1-2

CDR3 DNA: TGCGCCAGCAGCTTGGTGGTATCAGGAAGTCCCCTATATGGCTACACCTTC
CDR3 protein: CASSLVVSGSPLYGYTF
V gene: TRBV5-1
clone size: -
CDR3 length: 17
D gene: -
J gene: TRBJ1-2

CDR3 DNA: TGTGCCAGCGCCGCGGCAGGGTTCTACGAGCAGTACTTC
CDR3 protein: CASAAAGFYEQYF
V gene: TRBV6-6
clone size: once
CDR3 length: 13
D gene: -
J gene: TRBJ2-7

CDR3 DNA: TGTGCCAGCAGGGGGACAGGGTTCAATCAGCCCCAGCATTTT
CDR3 protein: CASRGTGFNQPQHF
V gene: TRBV28
clone size: -
CDR3 length: 14
D gene: TRBD1
J gene: TRBJ1-5

CDR3 DNA: TGTGCCAGCAGCTTAGGGGACAGAGGGAACTATGGCTACACCTTC
CDR3 protein: CASSLGDRGNYGYTF
V gene: TRBV7-9
clone size: -
CDR3 length: 15
D gene: TRBD1
J gene: TRBJ1-2

CDR3 DNA: TGTGCCAGCAGCGCTAGCGGGAGTCAAAATACGCAGTATTTT
CDR3 protein: CASSASGSQNTQYF
V gene: TRBV11-2
clone size: -
CDR3 length: 14
D gene: TRBD2
J gene: TRBJ2-3

CDR3 DNA: TGTGCCAGCAGTTACGGGGAGGGCACAGATACGCAGTATTTT
CDR3 protein: CASSYGEGTDTQYF
V gene: TRBV6-6
clone size: -
CDR3 length: 14
D gene: -
J gene: TRBJ2-3

CDR3 DNA: TGTGCCAGCAGTTCGGGACAACCGAACACTGAAGCTTTCTTT
CDR3 protein: CASSSGQPNTEAFF
V gene: TRBV28
clone size: -
CDR3 length: 14
D gene: -
J gene: TRBJ1-1

CDR3 DNA: TGTGCCAGCAGCTTTGGACAGGGGGCGGGATACGAGCAGTACTTC
CDR3 protein: CASSFGQGAGYEQYF
V gene: TRBV5-4
clone size: few
CDR3 length: 15
D gene: TRBD1
J gene: TRBJ2-7

CDR3 DNA: TGTGCCAGCAGCTTAGGCGATAGAGTGAATGAGCAGTTCTTC
CDR3 protein: CASSLGDRVNEQFF
V gene: TRBV13
clone size: once
CDR3 length: 14
D gene: -
J gene: TRBJ2-1

CDR3 DNA: TGTGCCAGCAGTGAAGCGGGGACAGCTATTAATGAGCAGTTCTTC
CDR3 protein: CASSEAGTAINEQFF
V gene: TRBV2
clone size: -
CDR3 length: 15
D gene: TRBD1
J gene: TRBJ2-1

CDR3 DNA: TGTGCCTGGAGTCCAGGGGGGGAGACCCAGTACTTC
CDR3 protein: CAWSPGGETQYF
V gene: TRBV30
clone size: -
CDR3 length: 12
D gene: -
J gene: TRBJ2-5

CDR3 DNA: TGTGCCAGCAGCGTTTTTACTGAAGAGACCCAGTACTTC
CDR3 protein: CASSVFTEETQYF
V gene: TRBV9
clone size: -
CDR3 length: 13
D gene: -
J gene: TRBJ2-5

CDR3 DNA: TGTGCCAGCGAAAGATACAGGGGACGGAGCACTAACACTGAAGCTTTCTTT
CDR3 protein: CASERYRGRSTNTEAFF
V gene: TRBV5-4
clone size: -
CDR3 length: 17
D gene: TRBD1
J gene: TRBJ1-1

CDR3 DNA: TGTGCCAGCAGCTTAAGTCCCGCCAAAAATGAGCAGTTCTTC
CDR3 protein: CASSLSPAKNEQFF
V gene: TRBV11-3
clone size: once
CDR3 length: 14
D gene: -
J gene: TRBJ2-1

CDR3 DNA: TGTGCCAGCAGTCCCCCCGGGACAGGGTACTTTACCGGCAATCAGCCCCAGCATTTT
CDR3 protein: CASSPPGTGYFTGNQPQHF
V gene: TRBV28
clone size: -
CDR3 length: 19
D gene: TRBD1
J gene: TRBJ1-5

CDR3 DNA: TGTGCCCTCCAGTGGGGGTCCGAAAACACCATATATTTT
CDR3 protein: CALQWGSENTIYF
V gene: TRBV21-1
clone size: once
CDR3 length: 13
D gene: -
J gene: TRBJ1-3

CDR3 DNA: TGTGCCAGTAAAAGACAGATGAACACTGAAGCTTTCTTT
CDR3 protein: CASKRQMNTEAFF
V gene: TRBV19
clone size: -
CDR3 length: 13
D gene: -
J gene: TRBJ1-1

CDR3 DNA: TGCAGCGTTGATTCATGGGGCGGGAACACTGAAGCTTTCTTT
CDR3 protein: CSVDSWGGNTEAFF
V gene: TRBV29-1
clone size: -
CDR3 length: 14
D gene: -
J gene: TRBJ1-1

CDR3 DNA: TGTGCCAGCTCACCCACAGGGGCAGTTAGAGAAAAACTGTTTTTT
CDR3 protein: CASSPTGAVREKLFF
V gene: TRBV18
clone size: -
CDR3 length: 15
D gene: TRBD1
J gene: TRBJ1-4

CDR3 DNA: TGCGCCAGCAGCTTAGTCGGGGGAGGGGAGACCCAGTACTTC
CDR3 protein: CASSLVGGGETQYF
V gene: TRBV5-1
clone size: -
CDR3 length: 14
D gene: TRBD2
J gene: TRBJ2-5

CDR3 DNA: TGTGCCAGTAGTAGAGAGGGCGAGGGGGCGTCCTACAATGAGCAGTTCTTC
CDR3 protein: CASSREGEGASYNEQFF
V gene: TRBV19
clone size: -
CDR3 length: 17
D gene: TRBD1
J gene: TRBJ2-1

CDR3 DNA: TGTGCCAGCAGCTGGACAGGCGTCCACGAGCAGTACTTC
CDR3 protein: CASSWTGVHEQYF
V gene: TRBV11-2
clone size: -
CDR3 length: 13
D gene: TRBD1
J gene: TRBJ2-7